This is a list of T cell receptor beta chains from one sample in a study of a mutant IDH1 vaccine in newly diagnosed glioma. Method: immunoSEQ multiplex PCR; TCRdb's copy keeps in-frame clones and lacks some. The sample holds about 92,000 clones, around three quarters seen once. The specimen comprised PBMCs, sampled from a glioma patient treated with radiotherapy, temozolomide or both. The receptor set was obtained from a man aged 40-49 years with glioma. The CDR3 runs from the conserved cysteine through the conserved F or W. A D gene is named only where the DNA matches it firmly. Clone size, where shown, is once, few, many, or a class for clones that have expanded.

d_call,v_call,clone_size,j_call,cdr3_aa,cdr3_nt
TRBD1,TRBV7-3,.,TRBJ2-2,CASSLAGGNTGELFF,TGTGCCAGCAGCTTAGCAGGGGGGAACACCGGGGAGCTGTTTTTT
TRBD2,TRBV14,.,TRBJ2-2,CASSRLAGLLGDTGELFF,TGTGCCAGCAGCCGACTAGCGGGGCTCCTCGGGGACACCGGGGAGCTGTTTTTT
TRBD1,TRBV2,once,TRBJ2-2,CASKTGQGNTGELFF,TGTGCCAGCAAAACGGGACAGGGAAACACCGGGGAGCTGTTTTTT
TRBD2,TRBV7-8,.,TRBJ2-5,CASSLARPSGEETQYF,TGTGCCAGCAGCTTAGCGCGACCTAGCGGGGAAGAGACCCAGTACTTC
.,TRBV6-5,.,TRBJ1-4,CASSYSLGGNEKLFF,TGTGCCAGCAGTTACTCGCTGGGGGGGAATGAAAAACTGTTTTTT
.,TRBV4-1,.,TRBJ2-4,CASSQDPPFSGGLAKNIQYF,TGCGCCAGCAGCCAAGATCCCCCTTTTTCCGGCGGTTTAGCCAAAAACATTCAGTACTTC
TRBD1,TRBV7-9,.,TRBJ2-3,CASSLGRGQGTDTQYF,TGTGCCAGCAGCTTAGGTAGAGGACAGGGCACAGATACGCAGTATTTT
.,TRBV7-8,.,TRBJ2-5,CASSRGAGPTEQYF,TGTGCCAGCAGCCGGGGGGCCGGACCAACAGAGCAGTACTTC
.,TRBV29-1,.,TRBJ1-2,CSVDRGYGYTF,TGCAGCGTTGACAGAGGCTATGGCTACACCTTC
.,TRBV4-2,.,TRBJ2-1,CASSQGKGGSDNEQFF,TGTGCCAGCAGCCAAGGAAAAGGCGGGTCCGACAATGAGCAGTTCTTC
.,TRBV19,.,TRBJ1-4,CASSIAGIHEKLFF,TGTGCCAGTAGTATTGCTGGGATTCACGAAAAACTGTTTTTT
.,TRBV6-5,.,TRBJ1-6,CASSNLGTHSPLHF,TGTGCCAGCAGTAACCTTGGGACGCATTCACCCCTCCACTTT
.,TRBV28,once,TRBJ2-7,CASSLKRPLFHEQYF,TGTGCCAGCAGTTTGAAGCGCCCCCTTTTCCACGAGCAGTACTTC
.,TRBV5-1,.,TRBJ2-2,CASSGRHQGGELFF,TGCGCCAGCAGTGGACGACACCAAGGGGGGGAGCTGTTTTTT
TRBD2,TRBV6-5,.,TRBJ2-2,CASRLAPATGELFF,TGTGCCAGCAGACTAGCGCCTGCAACCGGGGAGCTGTTTTTT
.,TRBV30,.,TRBJ1-1,CAWTKGGGTEAFF,TGTGCCTGGACTAAAGGGGGGGGAACTGAAGCTTTCTTT
.,TRBV10-3,.,TRBJ1-1,CAISAQIDLRGGAFF,TGTGCCATCAGTGCCCAAATTGACCTCCGCGGGGGAGCTTTCTTT
.,TRBV7-9,.,TRBJ1-1,CASSALQGEAFF,TGTGCCAGCAGCGCCCTGCAGGGCGAAGCTTTCTTT
TRBD2,TRBV5-4,.,TRBJ2-5,CASSPGTSGGARETQYF,TGTGCCAGCAGCCCCGGGACTAGCGGGGGGGCACGAGAGACCCAGTACTTC
.,TRBV30,few,TRBJ1-2,CAWSDAGGYTF,TGTGCCTGGAGTGACGCAGGAGGCTACACCTTC
TRBD1,TRBV15,.,TRBJ2-7,CATSRAVGDRGSSYEQYF,TGTGCCACCAGCAGAGCCGTGGGGGACAGGGGAAGCTCCTACGAGCAGTACTTC
.,TRBV29-1,few,TRBJ2-1,CSVEDEDRRAYNEQFF,TGCAGCGTTGAAGATGAGGACAGGAGGGCCTACAATGAGCAGTTCTTC
TRBD1,TRBV2,.,TRBJ1-3,CASIRTGPISGNTIYF,TGTGCCAGCATAAGGACAGGCCCGATCTCTGGAAACACCATATATTTT
.,TRBV27,.,TRBJ2-3,CASSFGRSSTDTQYF,TGTGCCAGCAGTTTTGGTCGATCAAGCACAGATACGCAGTATTTT
.,TRBV30,.,TRBJ1-3,CAWINLPPGNTIYF,TGTGCCTGGATCAACCTACCTCCCGGAAACACCATATATTTT
TRBD2,TRBV5-1,once,TRBJ2-7,CASRTSGVYEQYF,TGCGCCAGCAGGACTAGCGGGGTCTACGAGCAGTACTTC
.,TRBV5-1,.,TRBJ2-3,CASSLVLASDTQYF,TGCGCCAGCAGCTTGGTGTTGGCGTCAGATACGCAGTATTTT
.,TRBV6-5,once,TRBJ1-5,CASSYDGGSGQPQHF,TGTGCCAGCAGTTACGATGGGGGATCGGGCCAGCCCCAGCATTTT
.,TRBV14,.,TRBJ2-2,CASSRRSGSDTGELFF,TGTGCCAGCAGCCGACGGTCAGGCTCGGACACCGGGGAGCTGTTTTTT
TRBD1,TRBV7-2,.,TRBJ2-1,CASSLVSGGSYNEQFF,TGTGCCAGCAGCTTAGTATCAGGGGGCTCGTACAATGAGCAGTTCTTC
.,TRBV18,.,TRBJ1-2,CASSPQGSNYGYTF,TGTGCCAGCTCACCACAGGGGTCTAACTATGGCTACACCTTC
TRBD2,TRBV7-6,.,TRBJ2-5,CASSLSGSGGAVETQYF,TGTGCCAGCAGCTTATCGGGAAGCGGGGGGGCGGTAGAGACCCAGTACTTC
.,TRBV6-5,once,TRBJ1-1,CASRRKLNTEAFF,TGTGCCAGCAGAAGGAAATTGAACACTGAAGCTTTCTTT
.,TRBV25-1,.,TRBJ1-4,CASSELGQGREKLFF,TGTGCCAGCAGTGAATTGGGGCAGGGTCGGGAAAAACTGTTTTTT
.,TRBV6-5,.,TRBJ2-3,CASSLLAPSTDTQYF,TGTGCCAGCAGTCTACTAGCCCCAAGCACAGATACGCAGTATTTT